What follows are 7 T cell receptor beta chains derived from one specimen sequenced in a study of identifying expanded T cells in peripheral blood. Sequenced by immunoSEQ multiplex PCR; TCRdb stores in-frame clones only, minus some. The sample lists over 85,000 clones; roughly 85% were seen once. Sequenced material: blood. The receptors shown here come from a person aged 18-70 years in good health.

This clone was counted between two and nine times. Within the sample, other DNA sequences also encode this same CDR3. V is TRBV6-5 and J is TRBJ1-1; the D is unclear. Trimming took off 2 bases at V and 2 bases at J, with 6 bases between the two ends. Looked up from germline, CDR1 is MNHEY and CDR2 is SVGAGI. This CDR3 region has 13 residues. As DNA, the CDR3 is TGTGCCAGCAGTTACGCCGTAAACACTGAAGCTTTCTTT. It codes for CASSYAVNTEAFF.

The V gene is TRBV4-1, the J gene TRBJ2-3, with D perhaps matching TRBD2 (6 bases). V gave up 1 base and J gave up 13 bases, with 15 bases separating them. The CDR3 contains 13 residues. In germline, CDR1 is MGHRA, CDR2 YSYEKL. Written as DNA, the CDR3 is TGCGCCAGCAGCCAAGTGATACCGGGACTTAAGTATTTT. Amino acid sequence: CASSQVIPGLKYF.

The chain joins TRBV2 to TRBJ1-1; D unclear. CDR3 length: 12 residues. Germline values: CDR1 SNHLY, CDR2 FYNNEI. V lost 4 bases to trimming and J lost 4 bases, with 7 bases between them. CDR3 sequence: CASSVLVTEAFF. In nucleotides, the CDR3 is TGTGCCAGCAGTGTTCTGGTCACTGAAGCTTTCTTT.

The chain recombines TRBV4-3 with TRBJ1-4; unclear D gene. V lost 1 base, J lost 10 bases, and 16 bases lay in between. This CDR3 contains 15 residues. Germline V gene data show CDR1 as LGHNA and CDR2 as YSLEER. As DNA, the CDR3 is TGCGCCAGCAGCCAAGGGGCGGAGGTTTTTGGAAAACTGTTTTTT. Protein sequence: CASSQGAEVFGKLFF.

CDR3 protein: CASGDGAGALETQYF. The DNA for the CDR3 is TGTGCCAGCGGGGATGGGGCAGGGGCGCTGGAGACCCAGTACTTC. This chain connects TRBV2 to TRBJ2-5, with TRBD1 as a possible D gene (6 bases). The V gene's germline CDR1 is SNHLY and CDR2 FYNNEI. The CDR3 runs to 15 residues. V lost 8 bases and J 5 bases, leaving 21 bases between the germline ends.

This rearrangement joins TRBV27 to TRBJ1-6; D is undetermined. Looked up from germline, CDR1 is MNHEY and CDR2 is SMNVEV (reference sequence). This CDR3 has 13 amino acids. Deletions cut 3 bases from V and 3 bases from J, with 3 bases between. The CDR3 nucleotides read TGTGCCAGCAGTTTCTTCTATAATTCACCCCTCCACTTT. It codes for CASSFFYNSPLHF.

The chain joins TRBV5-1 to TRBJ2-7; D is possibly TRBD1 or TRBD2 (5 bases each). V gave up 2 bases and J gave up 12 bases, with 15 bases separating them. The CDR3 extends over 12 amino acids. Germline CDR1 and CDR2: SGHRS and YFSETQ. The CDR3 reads CASSFWLGDLYF. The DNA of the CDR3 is TGCGCCAGCAGCTTCTGGCTGGGGGACCTGTACTTC.